The clone carrying this T cell receptor beta chain was seen once. The antigen remains unidentified. Germline V gene data show CDR1 as SGHRS and CDR2 as YFSETQ. V gave up 0 bases and J gave up 0 bases, with 10 bases separating them. The CDR3 is 16 residues long. The PCR made use of 60 Vbeta and 13 Jbeta primers. Only in-frame clones appear in the TCRdb table, and some are missing; sequencing was by immunoSEQ multiplex PCR. Found here are fewer than 120,000 clones, less than 85% of them singletons; the top ten hold around an eighth. This entry is derived from a study of cytomegalovirus exposure and HLA in healthy donors. Notes on the study in general: Among TCR beta chains, those listed as cytomegalovirus-associated numbered around 180. TCR beta sequences numbering around 15,000 were associated with HLA alleles at 0.05 false discovery rate in a later analysis. Later work showed greater clonal expansion in HLA-associated TCR beta chains than in equally common others.

The chain carries TRBV5-1 and TRBJ1-3; D might be TRBD1 (5 bases). Material: PBMCs. The source is a man aged 30 to 45 in good health and CMV-seropositive. The CDR3 here is CASSLGQIVSGNTIYF. CDR3 DNA sequence: TGCGCCAGCAGCTTGGGACAGATAGTCTCTGGAAACACCATATATTTT.